This T cell receptor (beta chain) was captured in a study of blood T cell repertoires in COVID-19. Study as a whole: Samples representing acute and convalescent COVID-19 were sourced from the United States, Italy and Spain. Sources were T cells, B-cell-depleted T cells, or PBMCs; the material itself was cDNA or gDNA.

Per the original data handling: Estimates of nucleated cell counts were drawn from the amplification of reference gene primers. Measured with immunoSEQ multiplex PCR; TCRdb has only the in-frame clones, and not every one. D and trimming come from the DNA, and the V and J calls and clone size come from that table. Of under 95,000 clones in the sample, 87% are singletons; the top ten hold about 5.2%. Germline-derived CDR1 and CDR2 are LGHNA and YNFKEQ. CDR3 size: 17 residues. With V trimmed by 0 bases and J by 6 bases, 9 bases remained unmatched. The clonotype comes from a man in his sixties with acute or convalescent COVID-19. The sample taken for sequencing was peripheral blood. This chain joins TRBV4-2 and TRBJ2-3, with TRBD2 matching over 10 bases. The CDR3 DNA is TGTGCCAGCAGCCAAGATGCAGCGGGGGGGCCTTTGGATACGCAGTATTTT. Its translation: CASSQDAAGGPLDTQYF.